The present T cell receptor (beta chain) was sequenced within a study of blood T cell repertoires in COVID-19. The germline V and J ends were trimmed by 5 bases and 5 bases, with 19 bases remaining between them. The CDR3 is 16 residues long. CDR1 and CDR2 (germline): SGHTA, FQGTGA. The data were produced by immunoSEQ multiplex PCR, yet TCRdb's version contains in-frame clones alone and is incomplete. The data hold roughly 250,000 clones, with around 89% observed a single time. This clonotype originated in a woman in her forties or fifties who had recovered from COVID-19. The chain employs TRBV7-3 and TRBJ2-1; tentative D call: TRBD1 (5 bases). Sequenced input: PBMCs or T cells enriched from blood (not recorded which). DNA for the CDR3: TGTGCCAGCAGCCAGATAAGCAGGGTGGGAAACAATGAGCAGTTCTTC. Its translation is CASSQISRVGNNEQFF.